The clone carrying this T cell receptor (beta chain) was counted many times. The data originate from a study of T cells in Graves' hyperthyroidism and ophthalmopathy. The investigators amplified TCR beta CDR3 regions from RNA transcripts. The study used the HTBI primer set for a first-round RT-PCR of the TCR CDR3. TCRdb independently ran MiXCR on the multiplex PCR reads; one entry per CDR3 protein. The sample shows 250,000 or so distinct CDR3 sequences, approximately 16% of them seen only once. This CDR3 is 13 amino acids long. Germline V lookup: CDR1 SNHLY, CDR2 FYNNEI. V lost 8 bases, J lost 10 bases, and 15 bases lay in between.

Source material: blood. This clonotype was obtained from a woman aged 45-59 years with Graves' hyperthyroidism that later progressed to Graves' ophthalmopathy. The rearrangement uses TRBV2 and TRBJ1-6, with a possible D match to TRBD1 (5 bases). This CDR3 is CASSESWDSPLHF. The CDR3 DNA follows: TGTGCCAGCTCGGAGTCCTGGGACTCACCCCTCCACTTT.